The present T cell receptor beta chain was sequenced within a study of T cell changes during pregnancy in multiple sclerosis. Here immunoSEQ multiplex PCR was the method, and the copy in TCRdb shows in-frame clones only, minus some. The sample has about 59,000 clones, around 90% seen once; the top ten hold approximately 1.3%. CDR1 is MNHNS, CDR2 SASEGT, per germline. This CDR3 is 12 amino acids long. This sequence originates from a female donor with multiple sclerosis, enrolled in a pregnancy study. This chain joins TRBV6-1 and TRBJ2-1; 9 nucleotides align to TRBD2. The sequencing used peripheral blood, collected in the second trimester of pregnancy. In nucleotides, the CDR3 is TGTGCGGGTGCGGGGGGGGGCCATGAGCAGTTCTTC. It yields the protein CAGAGGGHEQFF.